The entry that follows covers one T cell receptor beta chain sequence. Antigen specificity is unknown. These data belong to a study of blood T cells in healthy people across ages. Ranging in age from about 6 to 100, the donors were healthy Caucasian individuals from Russia. The authors ran a second PCR of about 7 to 11 cycles using a sample-barcoded 5' primer and a J-beta primer mix. MiXCR, applied by TCRdb to the 5' RACE reads, yields one record per CDR3 protein. This table has hundreds of thousands of distinct CDR3 sequences, 49% appearing once. This CDR3 is built from 14 residues. V was shortened by 0 bases and J by 1 base, with 8 bases between the two germline ends. Germline V lookup: CDR1 SQVTM, CDR2 ANQGSEA. Overall study findings and caveats: Higher naive T cell percentage went strongly together with higher TCR beta diversity. Fewer expanded clones and more diversity marked long-lived versus aged donors.

The sequence came from a woman in her fifties or sixties in good health. The V and J genes are TRBV29-1 and TRBJ2-3, with unresolved D. The sequencing sample was made of blood. The CDR3 here is CSVEDGTGTDTQYF. The DNA of the CDR3 is TGCAGCGTTGAAGATGGTACGGGCACAGATACGCAGTATTTT.